These 2 T cell receptor beta chains came from one sample sequenced in a study of cytomegalovirus exposure and HLA in healthy donors. The PCR made use of 60 Vbeta and 13 Jbeta primers. This table comes from immunoSEQ multiplex PCR, and its TCRdb copy is limited to in-frame clones, with some not included. This repertoire shows about 93,000 clones, just under 80% found once; its top ten account for 7.3%. Material for sequencing was PBMCs. These TCRs come from a man aged 25 to 40 in good health and CMV-seronegative.

The chain is built from TRBV6-6 and TRBJ2-4, with 12 nucleotides matching TRBD1. Germline values: CDR1 MNHNY, CDR2 SVGAGI (reference sequence). Trimming cost V 6 bases and J 16 bases; bases outside gene matches: 19. This CDR3 contains 16 residues. The CDR3 nucleotides are TGTGCCAGCAGCCATACCGGAGGGACAGGGGGCATGGATGGATACTTC. Translation: CASSHTGGTGGMDGYF.

The chain has TRBV19 and TRBJ1-2; the D gene is possibly TRBD1 (5 bases). V lost 3 bases to trimming and J lost 8 bases, with 10 bases between them. The CDR3 loop spans 12 amino acids. Germline V gene sequence: CDR1 LNHDA, CDR2 SQIVND (reference sequence). The CDR3 DNA reads as TGTGCCAGTAGTATGGACAAGTGGGGCTACACCTTC. It is translated as CASSMDKWGYTF.